This T cell receptor (beta chain) comes out of a study of blood T cells in healthy people across ages. This clonotype was seen a few times. Its antigen is unidentified. Total RNA was extracted at no less than 5 micrograms per sample. Combining a sample-barcoded 5' primer with a J-beta primer mix, a second PCR ran for about 7 to 11 cycles. With 12 random nucleotides, a template-switch adaptor tagged each individual cDNA molecule. TCRdb called the 5' RACE reads again in MiXCR, with one record for every CDR3 protein. Altogether roughly 1,100,000 distinct CDR3 sequences are present, around 27% being singletons, with the ten largest covering less than 0.85%. Germline values: CDR1 SQVTM, CDR2 ANQGSEA. V was clipped by 6 bases and J by 4 bases; unmatched bases: 14. This CDR3 is built from 15 residues. Study-level points and caveats: Roughly linear declines in TCR beta diversity per million T cells occurred with age.

These data also formed part of another study, on T cells of mothers and their children. That source adds: Related mother-child pairs showed slightly, non-significantly higher overlap than unrelated pairs.

This receptor was taken from a girl aged 2-10 years in good health. The chain combines TRBV29-1 with TRBJ2-7, with 8 bases aligning to TRBD1. The sample taken for sequencing was blood. CDR3 loop: CSVKGDRIRGYEQYF. DNA for the CDR3: TGCAGCGTCAAGGGGGACAGGATCAGAGGGTACGAGCAGTACTTC.